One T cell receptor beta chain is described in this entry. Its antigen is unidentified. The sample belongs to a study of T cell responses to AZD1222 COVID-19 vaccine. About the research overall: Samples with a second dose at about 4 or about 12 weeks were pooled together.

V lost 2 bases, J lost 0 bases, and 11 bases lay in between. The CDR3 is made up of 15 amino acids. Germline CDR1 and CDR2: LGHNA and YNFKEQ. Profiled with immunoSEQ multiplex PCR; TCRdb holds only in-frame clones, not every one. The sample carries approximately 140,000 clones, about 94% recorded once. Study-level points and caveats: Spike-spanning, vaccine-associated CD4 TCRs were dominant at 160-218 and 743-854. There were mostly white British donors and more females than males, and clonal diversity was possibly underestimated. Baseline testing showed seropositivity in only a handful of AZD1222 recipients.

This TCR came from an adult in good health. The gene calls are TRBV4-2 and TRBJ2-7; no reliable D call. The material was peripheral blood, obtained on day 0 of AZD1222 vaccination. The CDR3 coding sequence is TGTGCCAGCAGCCAATCCCAGAGGAGCTCCTACGAGCAGTACTTC. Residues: CASSQSQRSSYEQYF.